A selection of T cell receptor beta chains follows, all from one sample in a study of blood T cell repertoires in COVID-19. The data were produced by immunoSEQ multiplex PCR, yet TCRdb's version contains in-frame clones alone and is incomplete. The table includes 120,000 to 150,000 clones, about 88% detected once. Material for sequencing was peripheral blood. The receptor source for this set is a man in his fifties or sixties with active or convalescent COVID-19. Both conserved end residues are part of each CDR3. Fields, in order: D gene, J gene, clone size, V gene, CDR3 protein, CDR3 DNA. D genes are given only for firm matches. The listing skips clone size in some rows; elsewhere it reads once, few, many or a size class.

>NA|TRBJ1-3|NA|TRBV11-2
CASSLVRGNGGNTIYF
TGTGCCAGCAGCTTAGTACGGGGTAATGGAGGAAACACCATATATTTT
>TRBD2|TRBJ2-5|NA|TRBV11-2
CASSLQLAGEETQYF
TGTGCCAGCAGCTTACAACTAGCGGGAGAGGAGACCCAGTACTTC
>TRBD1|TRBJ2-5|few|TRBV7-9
CASSLSKKTGGGETQYF
TGTGCCAGCAGCTTATCCAAGAAGACAGGGGGCGGGGAGACCCAGTACTTC
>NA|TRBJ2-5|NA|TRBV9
CASSVVGGAYETQYF
TGTGCCAGCAGCGTAGTTGGGGGGGCTTATGAGACCCAGTACTTC
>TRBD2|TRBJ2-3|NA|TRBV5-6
CASSPTTSHASTDTQYF
TGTGCCAGCAGCCCGACGACTAGCCATGCTAGCACAGATACGCAGTATTTT
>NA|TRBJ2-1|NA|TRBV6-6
CASRQEVGTYNEQFF
TGTGCCAGCAGGCAGGAGGTGGGGACCTACAATGAGCAGTTCTTC
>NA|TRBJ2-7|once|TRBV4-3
CASSQGAVSYEQYF
TGCGCCAGCAGCCAAGGGGCAGTTTCCTACGAGCAGTACTTC
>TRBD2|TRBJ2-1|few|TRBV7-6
CASSQRASGTSGYNEQFF
TGTGCCAGCAGCCAACGCGCTTCCGGGACTAGCGGGTACAATGAGCAGTTCTTC
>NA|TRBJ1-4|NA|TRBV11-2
CASSSRRGYNEKLFF
TGTGCCAGCAGCTCGCGGCGGGGATATAATGAAAAACTGTTTTTT
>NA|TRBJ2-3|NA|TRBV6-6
CASSYSTATDTQYF
TGTGCCAGCAGTTACTCGACAGCCACAGATACGCAGTATTTT
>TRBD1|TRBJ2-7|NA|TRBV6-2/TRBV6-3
CASSYGGQVPYEQYF
TGTGCCAGCAGTTACGGCGGACAGGTCCCCTACGAGCAGTACTTC
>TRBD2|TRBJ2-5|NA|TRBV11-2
CASSLPSGRVETQYF
TGTGCCAGCAGCTTACCTAGCGGGAGGGTAGAGACCCAGTACTTC
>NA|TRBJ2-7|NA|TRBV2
CASSEGTFYEQYF
TGTGCCAGCAGTGAGGGCACTTTCTACGAGCAGTACTTC
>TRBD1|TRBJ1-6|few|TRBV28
CASTRTGYNSPLHF
TGTGCCAGCACCCGGACAGGGTATAATTCACCCCTCCACTTT
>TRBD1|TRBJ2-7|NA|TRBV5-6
CASSLAPGTGGRSYEQYF
TGTGCCAGCAGCTTGGCCCCCGGGACAGGGGGCCGCTCCTACGAGCAGTACTTC
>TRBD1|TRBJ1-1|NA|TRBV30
CAWTRQGGNTEAFF
TGTGCCTGGACCCGACAGGGGGGGAACACTGAAGCTTTCTTT
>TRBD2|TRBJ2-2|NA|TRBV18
CASSSSAGGGTGELFF
TGTGCCAGCTCATCATCAGCGGGAGGGGGCACCGGGGAGCTGTTTTTT
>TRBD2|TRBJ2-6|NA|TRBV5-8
CASSLGEGSGANVLTF
TGTGCCAGCAGCTTGGGGGAGGGGTCTGGGGCCAACGTCCTGACTTTC
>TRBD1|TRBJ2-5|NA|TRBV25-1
CASSEYGTGGRETQYF
TGTGCCAGCAGTGAATATGGGACAGGGGGCAGGGAGACCCAGTACTTC
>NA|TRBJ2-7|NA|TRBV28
CASKIGTGGLAGVYEQYF
TGTGCCAGCAAGATCGGGACAGGGGGTCTAGCGGGAGTGTACGAGCAGTACTTC
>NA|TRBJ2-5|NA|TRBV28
CASSFIDLAQETQYF
TGTGCCAGCAGTTTTATCGACCTAGCTCAAGAGACCCAGTACTTC
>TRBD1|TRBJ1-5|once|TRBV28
CASSVGQGNDQPQHF
TGTGCCAGCAGTGTGGGACAGGGGAACGATCAGCCCCAGCATTTT
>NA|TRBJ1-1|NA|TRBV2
CASSEGHRGFPEAFF
TGTGCCAGCAGTGAAGGGCATCGGGGGTTCCCTGAAGCTTTCTTT
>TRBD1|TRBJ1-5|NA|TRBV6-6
CASSESYGQGERAYGNQPQHF
TGTGCCAGCAGCGAGTCGTACGGACAGGGGGAGAGGGCTTATGGCAATCAGCCCCAGCATTTT
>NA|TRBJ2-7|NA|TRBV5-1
CASSLRQALYEQYF
TGCGCCAGCAGCCTTCGACAGGCCCTCTACGAGCAGTACTTC
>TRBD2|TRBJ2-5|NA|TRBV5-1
CASSFSGGQETQYF
TGCGCCAGCAGCTTTAGCGGGGGGCAAGAGACCCAGTACTTC